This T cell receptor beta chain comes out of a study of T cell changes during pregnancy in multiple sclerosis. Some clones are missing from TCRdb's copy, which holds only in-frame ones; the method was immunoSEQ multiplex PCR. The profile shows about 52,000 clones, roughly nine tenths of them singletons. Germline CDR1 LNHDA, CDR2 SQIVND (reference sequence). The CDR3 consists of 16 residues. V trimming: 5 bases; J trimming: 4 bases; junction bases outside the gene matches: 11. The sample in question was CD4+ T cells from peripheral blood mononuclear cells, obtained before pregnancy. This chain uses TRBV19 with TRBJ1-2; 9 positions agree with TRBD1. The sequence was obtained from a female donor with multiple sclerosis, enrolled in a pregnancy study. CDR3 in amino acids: CASSGGQGKTLYGYTF. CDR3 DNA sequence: TGTGCCAGTAGTGGGGGACAGGGAAAAACTCTCTATGGCTACACCTTC.